These 25 T cell receptor beta chains originate from one sample sequenced in a study of control samples from healthy donors and cancer patients (TCRdb year 2020). Receptors were amplified or captured by the immunoSEQ multiplex PCR assay. Entries here come from immuneACCESS through TCRdb and include only in-frame sequences with V and J called. Some clones fail to appear in such tables; in the studies checked, an unresolved V gene covers under half of the shortfall, and the cause of the remainder is unknown. This sample holds tens of thousands of clones; 70% to 90% were observed only once. The top ten clonotypes cover 1.5% to 2% of the sample. The sample was PBMCs. Receptors were obtained from a woman aged 55-69 years with head and neck cancer.

The rearrangement links TRBV5-6 to TRBJ2-1; 12 nucleotides match TRBD2. The CDR3 covers 16 residues. J was trimmed by 10 bases and V by 6 bases; bases with no gene match: 14. CDR1 and CDR2 (germline): SGHDT, YYEEEE. Here the CDR3 DNA reads TGTGCCAGCACAAGACCCCTAGCGGGAGGGCCGGGAGAGCAGTTCTTC. Its translation: CASTRPLAGGPGEQFF.

This chain uses TRBV7-2 with TRBJ2-4; D unclear. CDR1 is SGHTA, CDR2 FQGNSA, per germline. The CDR3 runs to 15 residues. V was clipped by 2 bases and J by 1 base, with 9 bases between them. The CDR3 protein is CASSLILGAKNIQYF. The CDR3, as DNA: TGTGCCAGCAGCTTAATCCTGGGGGCCAAAAACATTCAGTACTTC. The entire variable domain, with the rest obtained from reference TRBV7-2 and TRBJ2-4, is as follows: GAGVSQSPSNKVTEKGKDVELRCDPISGHTALYWYRQSLGQGLEFLIYFQGNSAPDKSGLPSDRFSAERTGGSVSTLTIQRTQQEDSAVYLCASSLILGAKNIQYFGAGTRLSVL.

J is TRBJ2-2 and V is TRBV30; tentatively, D is TRBD1 (5 bases). Looked up from germline, CDR1 is GTSNPN and CDR2 is SVGIG (reference sequence). Trimming shortened V by 4 bases and J by 1 base, and 10 bases separated the two germline ends. The CDR3 loop spans 14 amino acids. This CDR3 is CAWIWGGNTGELFF. CDR3 in DNA: TGTGCCTGGATTTGGGGCGGGAACACCGGGGAGCTGTTTTTT. Combining the CDR3 with reference TRBV30 and TRBJ2-2 gives the whole variable domain SQTIHQWPATLVQPVGSPLSLECTVEGTSNPNLYWYRQAAGRGLQLLFYSVGIGQISSEVPQNLSASRPQDRQFILSSKKLLLSDSGFYLCAWIWGGNTGELFFGEGSRLTVL.

This rearrangement joins TRBV5-1 to TRBJ2-2, with TRBD2 matching 16 bases. V lost 1 base, J lost 5 bases, and 11 bases stayed unmatched. There are 20 residues in the CDR3. CDR1 and CDR2 (germline): SGHRS, YFSETQ. This CDR3 is CASSLKVPGTSGRGTGELFF. CDR3 coding DNA: TGCGCCAGCAGCTTGAAGGTGCCCGGGACTAGCGGGAGGGGGACCGGGGAGCTGTTTTTT.

This chain joins TRBV9 and TRBJ1-3; D gene unclear. The CDR3 is 15 residues long. Germline assignment: CDR1 SGDLS and CDR2 YYNGEE. With 0 bases removed from V and 0 bases from J, the gap between germline ends came to 7 bases. For the CDR3, the DNA is TGTGCCAGCAGCGTAGCGGGCTTCTCTGGAAACACCATATATTTT. Translation: CASSVAGFSGNTIYF. The whole variable domain, remainder taken from reference TRBV9 and TRBJ1-3, is DSGVTQTPKHLITATGQRVTLRCSPRSGDLSVYWYQQSLDQGLQFLIQYYNGEERAKGNILERFSAQQFPDLHSELNLSSLELGDSALYFCASSVAGFSGNTIYFGEGSWLTVV.

This clone was recorded once. The rearrangement uses TRBV5-6 and TRBJ1-5; D is unclear. In germline, CDR1 is SGHDT, CDR2 YYEEEE. This CDR3 contains 12 residues. Trimming stripped 0 bases from V and 9 bases from J, with 7 bases between. In DNA, the CDR3 is TGTGCCAGCAGCTTGGGGTCGCTGCCCCAGCATTTT. It specifies CASSLGSLPQHF.

This clone was recorded a few times. This sequence joins TRBV7-2 and TRBJ2-7; a possible D gene is TRBD2 (5 bases). Per germline, CDR1 SGHTA and CDR2 FQGNSA. Deletions cut 5 bases from V and 0 bases from J, with 17 bases between. The CDR3 runs to 16 residues. Here the CDR3 DNA reads TGTGCCAGCAGCCCCTGGGCTAGTGGGAGCTCCTACGAGCAGTACTTC. Encoded protein: CASSPWASGSSYEQYF.

V gene TRBV7-9 combines with J gene TRBJ2-5; tentatively, D is TRBD1 or TRBD2 (5 bases each). V was pared by 2 bases and J by 4 bases, with 14 bases between. The CDR3 covers 15 residues. Germline V gives CDR1 SEHNR, CDR2 FQNEAQ (reference sequence). The DNA for the CDR3 is TGTGCCAGCAGCTTAAGTCCTCAGGGAGTAGAGACCCAGTACTTC. It codes for CASSLSPQGVETQYF.

The chain has TRBV6-6 and TRBJ2-1; 8 bases agree with TRBD1. Trimming removed 4 bases from V and 7 bases from J; junction bases left unmatched: 6. Germline V gene data show CDR1 as MNHNY and CDR2 as SVGAGI (reference sequence). The CDR3 sequence is 14 residues long. The CDR3 DNA is TGTGCCAGCAGTTTCGGACAGGGTGGAAATGAGCAGTTCTTC. Translated, it gives CASSFGQGGNEQFF.

This chain joins TRBV2 and TRBJ2-7, with 15 bases identical to TRBD2. The CDR3 is 17 residues long. Trimming at V came to 7 bases and at J to 1 base, leaving 8 bases not matched to a gene. Per germline, CDR1 SNHLY and CDR2 FYNNEI. The CDR3 reads CASTRGLAGGQSYEQYF. CDR3 sequence (DNA): TGTGCCAGCACCCGAGGACTAGCGGGAGGGCAGTCCTACGAGCAGTACTTC.

The chain has TRBV7-9 and TRBJ2-5, with D possibly TRBD2 on 6 matching bases. Germline V gene data show CDR1 as SEHNR and CDR2 as FQNEAQ (reference sequence). Trimming removed 6 bases from V and 3 bases from J, with 17 bases in between. This CDR3 has 15 residues. The CDR3 sequence: CASSGGGQAKETQYF. Here the CDR3 DNA reads TGTGCCAGCAGTGGAGGAGGGCAGGCCAAAGAGACCCAGTACTTC.

This chain connects TRBV20-1 to TRBJ2-7; 7 nucleotides line up with TRBD2. This CDR3 comprises 14 residues. The J segment lost 6 bases and the V segment lost 3 bases, leaving 11 bases of the junction unmatched. Germline CDR1 DFQATT, CDR2 SNEGSKA (reference sequence). As DNA, the CDR3 is TGCAGTGCTAGTATCGACCCGGGGGGATCCGAGCAGTACTTC. Translating gives CSASIDPGGSEQYF.

The chain has TRBV28 and TRBJ2-5; 12 positions match TRBD2. The CDR3 totals 16 residues. V lost 2 bases, J lost 4 bases, and 5 bases stayed unmatched. Germline assignment: CDR1 MDHEN and CDR2 SYDVKM. The chain's CDR3 is CASSLITSGRIETQYF. The DNA of the CDR3 is TGTGCCAGCAGTTTAATCACTAGCGGGAGGATAGAGACCCAGTACTTC. Full variable domain (missing parts from reference TRBV28 and TRBJ2-5): DVKVTQSSRYLVKRTGEKVFLECVQDMDHENMFWYRQDPGLGLRLIYFSYDVKMKEKGDIPEGYSVSREKKERFSLILESASTNQTSMYLCASSLITSGRIETQYFGPGTRLLVL.

The chain combines TRBV19 with TRBJ2-2; 7 bases match TRBD1. The ends lost 6 bases at V and 2 bases at J; junction bases unmatched: 6. The CDR3 loop spans 15 amino acids. Germline CDR1 is LNHDA and CDR2 is SQIVND (reference sequence). CDR3: CASRVGTANTGELFF. CDR3 sequence (DNA): TGTGCCAGTAGAGTCGGGACAGCCAACACCGGGGAGCTGTTTTTT.

The V and J genes are TRBV18 and TRBJ2-3; 13 nucleotides line up with TRBD2. The CDR3 covers 18 residues. CDR1 and CDR2 from the germline V gene are KGHSH and LQKENI. V lost 4 bases, J lost 6 bases, and 13 bases stayed unmatched. Written as DNA, the CDR3 is TGTGCCAGCTCACGGGGGACTAGCGGGATACAACGTGCTGATACGCAGTATTTT. This translates into CASSRGTSGIQRADTQYF.

This chain links TRBV2 with TRBJ1-2, with a tentative D call TRBD1 (6 bases). The length of the CDR3 is 15 residues. The germline CDR1 and CDR2 sequences are SNHLY and FYNNEI. V lost 3 bases to trimming and J lost 3 bases, with 14 bases between them. CDR3 sequence: CASSEGDMYYYGYTF. For the CDR3, the DNA is TGTGCCAGCAGTGAGGGGGACATGTACTACTATGGCTACACCTTC.

The V and J genes are TRBV30 and TRBJ1-1; D possibly corresponds to TRBD1 (6 bases). The length of the CDR3 is 12 residues. Germline CDR1 is GTSNPN and CDR2 is SVGIG (reference sequence). Trimming stripped 5 bases from V and 4 bases from J, with 11 bases between. CDR3 in amino acids: CAWGRGPTEAFF. For the CDR3, the DNA is TGTGCCTGGGGTCGGGGGCCCACTGAAGCTTTCTTT. Complete variable domain (other parts from reference TRBV30 and TRBJ1-1): SQTIHQWPATLVQPVGSPLSLECTVEGTSNPNLYWYRQAAGRGLQLLFYSVGIGQISSEVPQNLSASRPQDRQFILSSKKLLLSDSGFYLCAWGRGPTEAFFGQGTRLTVV.

The V and J genes are TRBV19 and TRBJ1-4, with TRBD1 identical over 7 bases. J lost 7 bases, V lost 0 bases, and 11 bases had no gene match. The germline V gene encodes CDR1 LNHDA and CDR2 SQIVND (reference sequence). CDR3 length: 17 residues. The CDR3 DNA is TGTGCCAGTAGTATAGAAGGTTTAGGGGGCGCCGGTGAAAAACTGTTTTTT. Translation: CASSIEGLGGAGEKLFF.

The CDR3 DNA reads as TGTGCCTGGAGTGAGGTTAAAGCTTTCTTT. Translating gives CAWSEVKAFF. This sequence joins TRBV30 and TRBJ1-1; D is ambiguous. V dropped 1 base and J dropped 9 bases, with 6 bases sitting between them. The CDR3 contains 10 residues. The V gene's germline CDR1 is GTSNPN and CDR2 SVGIG (reference sequence).

This clone came up once. This chain joins TRBV12-1 and TRBJ1-2. TRBV12-1 is a recognized pseudogene. The CDR3 runs 10 residues. This CDR3 is CASSLHGYTF. The CDR3 nucleotides read TGTGCCAGCAGCTTGCATGGCTACACCTTC.

This sequence joins TRBV6-1 and TRBJ1-3; 10 bases are a match to TRBD1. Trimming at V came to 0 bases and at J to 4 bases, leaving 3 bases not matched to a gene. Germline V lookup: CDR1 MNHNS, CDR2 SASEGT. This CDR3 spans 16 amino acids. Written as DNA, the CDR3 is TGTGCCAGCAGTGAAGCGCCGGGACAGGGGGGAAACACCATATATTTT. It is translated as CASSEAPGQGGNTIYF.

The CDR3 DNA reads TGTGCCACCAGTTTGGGACAGGGATGGGAAGAGACCCAGTACTTC. Translated: CATSLGQGWEETQYF. V usage is TRBV24-1 and J usage is TRBJ2-5; 9 bases are a match to TRBD1. V dropped 6 bases and J dropped 3; count of bases not matched to a gene: 7. The length of the CDR3 is 15 residues. Per the germline V gene, CDR1 is KGHDR and CDR2 is SFDVKD.

The chain joins TRBV7-6 to TRBJ2-7; TRBD1 agrees at 11 bases. The CDR3 totals 15 residues. J was trimmed by 5 bases and V by 1 base; bases with no gene match: 4. Germline CDR1 and CDR2: SGHVS and FNYEAQ. As DNA, the CDR3 is TGTGCCAGCAGCTTAGGGACAGGGGGCTCTCACGAGCAGTACTTC. Protein product: CASSLGTGGSHEQYF.

The J gene is TRBJ1-6, the V gene TRBV2, with 8 bases fitting TRBD1. Germline trimming cut 6 bases from V and 5 bases from J; bases unmatched to any gene: 3. CDR1 SNHLY and CDR2 FYNNEI come from the germline V gene. CDR3 length: 14 amino acids. The CDR3 DNA follows: TGTGCCAGCAGCGTGGGACAGGATAATTCACCCCTCCACTTT. It is translated as CASSVGQDNSPLHF.

This clone was observed a single time. The chain recombines TRBV6-5 with TRBJ1-2; possible D gene TRBD1, 6 bases. The CDR3 sequence is 13 residues long. CDR1 is MNHEY and CDR2 is SVGAGI in the germline V gene. Trimming pared 5 bases from V and 6 bases from J, leaving 13 bases between. The CDR3: CASSHRDSNGYTF. CDR3 sequence (DNA): TGTGCCAGCAGTCACAGGGACTCGAATGGCTACACCTTC.